One and the same sample provided the 8 T cell receptor beta chains below, sequenced in a study of immune evolution from preneoplasia to lung adenocarcinoma. Libraries were prepared by immunoSEQ multiplex PCR; TCRdb keeps only in-frame clonotypes and omits some of them. Here the sample spans about 1,400 clones, 70% to 85% being singletons. Sequencing was done on a sample of FFPE atypical adenomatous hyperplasia tissue from the lung. Subset: atypical adenomatous hyperplasia (AAH), lung preneoplasia. The receptors originated from a person aged 65 to 79 with lung adenocarcinoma.

This clone was picked up one time. The chain uses TRBV27 and TRBJ2-2, with 12 bases matching TRBD2. The CDR3 sequence is 15 residues long. V trimming: 3 bases; J trimming: 6 bases; junction bases outside the gene matches: 2. Germline loops: CDR1 MNHEY, CDR2 SMNVEV (reference sequence). The CDR3 spells CASSLTSGSAGELFF. Written as DNA, the CDR3 is TGTGCCAGCAGTTTGACTAGCGGGAGCGCCGGGGAGCTGTTTTTT.

The gene calls are TRBV30 and TRBJ1-5, with a weak D call TRBD1 (5 bases). CDR3 length: 13 amino acids. Trimming left V 2 bases short and J 1 base short, with 6 bases between. Germline assignment: CDR1 GTSNPN and CDR2 SVGIG (reference sequence). The chain's CDR3 is CAWSRDSNQPQHF. DNA for the CDR3: TGTGCCTGGAGTCGGGACAGCAATCAGCCCCAGCATTTT.

The chain uses TRBV6-4 and TRBJ2-3; 7 nucleotides line up with TRBD2. Germline CDR1 is MRHNA and CDR2 is SNTAGT. The V segment lost 3 bases and the J segment 6 bases; nucleotides outside the gene matches: 9. The CDR3 loop spans 15 amino acids. In nucleotides, the CDR3 is TGTGCCAGCAGTGAAACTAGCGTCCGGAGGGATACGCAGTATTTT. As protein: CASSETSVRRDTQYF.

The table lists this clone with a count of one. The chain combines TRBV5-1 with TRBJ2-1; no reliable D call. The length of the CDR3 is 13 residues. The ends were cut back, 4 bases at V and 3 bases at J, with 8 bases in the middle. The germline CDR1 and CDR2 sequences are SGHRS and YFSETQ. The CDR3 DNA reads TGCGCCAGCAGCCCCGTTATCTACAATGAGCAGTTCTTC. Amino acids: CASSPVIYNEQFF.

This clone has just a few counts. The V gene is TRBV7-3, the J gene TRBJ2-3; 7 bases are shared with TRBD1. Germline V gene data show CDR1 as SGHTA and CDR2 as FQGTGA. Trimming cost V 5 bases and J 4 bases; bases outside gene matches: 6. This CDR3 has 14 residues. CDR3 DNA sequence: TGTGCCAGCAGCACAGGGGAAGTCTCAGATACGCAGTATTTT. Its translation: CASSTGEVSDTQYF.

The chain couples TRBV11-2 to TRBJ2-3; 7 bases map to TRBD2. Germline CDR1 reads SGHAT; CDR2 reads FQNNGV. CDR3 length: 16 residues. The J segment lost 4 bases and the V segment lost 2 bases, leaving 9 bases of the junction unmatched. As DNA, the CDR3 is TGTGCCAGCAGCTTAACGCGGACTAGAGGCGCAGATACGCAGTATTTT. This codes for CASSLTRTRGADTQYF.

The V call is TRBV2, the J call TRBJ2-7; 7 bases fit TRBD1. Per germline, CDR1 SNHLY and CDR2 FYNNEI. After removal of 3 bases from V and 5 bases from J, the junction contained 10 bases not matched to a gene. This CDR3 is 15 amino acids long. The CDR3 DNA reads as TGTGCCAGCAGTGACCAAGACAGGGTTTCCCACGAGCAGTACTTC. Its protein product is CASSDQDRVSHEQYF.

This chain links TRBV28 with TRBJ1-5, with 8 bases that match TRBD1. The CDR3 contains 15 residues. Germline CDR1 is MDHEN and CDR2 is SYDVKM. Trimming removed 7 bases from V and 4 bases from J; junction bases left unmatched: 9. Here the CDR3 reads CASKTSGGENQPQHF. DNA of the CDR3: TGTGCCAGCAAAACGTCAGGGGGCGAAAATCAGCCCCAGCATTTT.